The 13 T cell receptor beta chains presented below share a single source sample, sequenced in a study of preoperative IRX-2 immunotherapy in early breast cancer. Generated by immunoSEQ multiplex PCR, the TCRdb table keeps only in-frame clones and is missing some. Of about 62,000 clones detected, approximately 94% appear once; the ten largest clones hold roughly 1.7%. As for treatment: preoperative locoregional IRX-2 cytokine immunotherapy. The sample was acquired from a patient treated with IRX-2 immunotherapy. These receptors were collected from a human donor with breast cancer.

The chain joins TRBV4-1 to TRBJ2-2; D is unresolved. This CDR3 comprises 12 residues. Germline-derived CDR1 and CDR2 are MGHRA and YSYEKL. V dropped 1 base and J dropped 5 bases, with 2 bases sitting between them. The CDR3 nucleotides are TGCGCCAGCAGCCAAGGGACCGGGGAGCTGTTTTTT. Translated: CASSQGTGELFF.

The rearrangement uses TRBV10-3 and TRBJ2-7; TRBD2 matches at 10 bases. CDR3 size: 16 residues. V was pared by 3 bases and J by 0 bases, with 5 bases of the junction left unmatched. The germline CDR1 and CDR2 sequences are ENHRY and SYGVKD. CDR3 loop: CAISDRLAGSSYEQYF. The CDR3 region has the DNA TGTGCCATCAGTGATAGACTAGCGGGTTCCTCCTACGAGCAGTACTTC.

The chain uses TRBV6-5 and TRBJ2-7; D gene uncertain. The CDR3 spans 15 residues. V was cut by 0 bases and J by 2 bases, with 11 bases left in between. The germline V gene encodes CDR1 MNHEY and CDR2 SVGAGI. Here the CDR3 DNA reads TGTGCCAGCAGTTACTCGAGATCATCCCCCTACGAGCAGTACTTC. Its translation is CASSYSRSSPYEQYF.

This chain joins TRBV6-6 and TRBJ2-3; 11 nucleotides align to TRBD2. The CDR3 length is 16 residues. Trimming cost V 4 bases and J 4 bases; bases outside gene matches: 7. Germline lookup yields CDR1 MNHNY and CDR2 SVGAGI (reference sequence). For the CDR3, the DNA is TGTGCCAGCAGTTTTAGCGGGGGGGCAGGGGCAGATACGCAGTATTTT. Amino acids: CASSFSGGAGADTQYF.

The chain links TRBV13 to TRBJ2-7; 11 nucleotides agree with TRBD1. V dropped 5 bases and J dropped 4; count of bases not matched to a gene: 25. Germline CDR1 is PRHDT and CDR2 is FYEKMQ (reference sequence). The CDR3 sequence is 21 residues long. The CDR3 DNA is TGTGCCAGCAGCAAAACCGGTCCCCAACCGGGACAGGGGGAAGACCCGTACGAGCAGTACTTC. This encodes CASSKTGPQPGQGEDPYEQYF.

The chain is built from TRBV4-1 and TRBJ1-2; TRBD1 matches 7 bases. The CDR3 extends over 17 amino acids. The trim removed 1 base at V and 3 bases at J, leaving 11 bases unmatched. Looked up from germline, CDR1 is MGHRA and CDR2 is YSYEKL. The CDR3 loop is CASSQGIRDSRDYGYTF. The DNA of the CDR3 is TGCGCCAGCAGCCAAGGGATCCGGGACAGCCGGGACTATGGCTACACCTTC.

The chain employs TRBV6-1 and TRBJ1-3, with D possibly matching TRBD1 (5 bases). Trimming pared 3 bases from V and 0 bases from J, leaving 18 bases between. This CDR3 is built from 18 residues. Germline CDR1 is MNHNS and CDR2 is SASEGT. DNA of the CDR3: TGTGCCAGCAGTGACATACGGCCGGGACTCCTCTCTGGAAACACCATATATTTT. Protein sequence: CASSDIRPGLLSGNTIYF.

The chain combines TRBV19 with TRBJ2-2; the D gene is possibly TRBD2 (5 bases). CDR1 and CDR2 (germline): LNHDA, SQIVND (reference sequence). The CDR3 consists of 13 residues. Trimming removed 6 bases from V and 6 bases from J, with 11 bases in between. The CDR3 spells CASRDSGSGELFF. The CDR3 coding sequence is TGTGCCAGTAGGGACTCCGGGTCCGGGGAGCTGTTTTTT. Supplemented by reference TRBV19 and TRBJ2-2, the full variable domain reads DGGITQSPKYLFRKEGQNVTLSCEQNLNHDAMYWYRQDPGQGLRLIYYSQIVNDFQKGDIAEGYSVSREKKESFPLTVTSAQKNPTAFYLCASRDSGSGELFFGEGSRLTVL.

In DNA form, the CDR3 reads TGTGCCAGCAGCCGGACCTGGGAGTCGCGTCAGCCCCAGCATTTT. It encodes CASSRTWESRQPQHF. V and J are TRBV7-2 and TRBJ1-5, with D uncertain. This CDR3 has 15 amino acids. Per the germline V gene, CDR1 is SGHTA and CDR2 is FQGNSA. Trimming cost V 5 bases and J 6 bases, with 17 bases left between them.

V is TRBV27 and J is TRBJ2-7, with 8 bases lining up with TRBD2. The germline gives CDR1 MNHEY, CDR2 SMNVEV (reference sequence). This CDR3 has 14 residues. Trimming took 7 bases from V and 3 from J; bases not matched to a gene: 8. The CDR3 sequence: CASIGLAGGYEQYF. CDR3 nucleotides: TGTGCCAGCATCGGGCTAGCGGGTGGCTACGAGCAGTACTTC.

The chain employs TRBV7-9 and TRBJ1-5, with 10 nucleotides matching TRBD1. The trim removed 5 bases at V and 5 bases at J, leaving 3 bases unmatched. Germline V lookup: CDR1 SEHNR, CDR2 FQNEAQ (reference sequence). The CDR3 consists of 14 residues. CDR3 in DNA: TGTGCCAGCAGCGCCGGGACAGGGGATCAGCCCCAGCATTTT. Translated, it gives CASSAGTGDQPQHF.

This rearrangement joins TRBV28 to TRBJ2-1; possibly TRBD1 for D (7 bases). V was shortened by 3 bases and J by 4 bases, with 16 bases between the two germline ends. Per germline, CDR1 MDHEN and CDR2 SYDVKM. The CDR3 runs 16 residues. Written as DNA, the CDR3 is TGTGCCAGCAGTTTTGCCGACGCGGGACAGTACAATGAGCAGTTCTTC. Residues: CASSFADAGQYNEQFF.

The chain uses TRBV5-6 and TRBJ2-7; tentative D call: TRBD2 (6 bases). This CDR3 has 15 amino acids. V was shortened by 1 base and J by 2 bases, with 13 bases between the two germline ends. The germline gives CDR1 SGHDT, CDR2 YYEEEE. The CDR3 reads CASSLSGLATYEQYF. Here the CDR3 DNA reads TGTGCCAGCAGCTTGTCTGGGCTAGCGACCTACGAGCAGTACTTC.